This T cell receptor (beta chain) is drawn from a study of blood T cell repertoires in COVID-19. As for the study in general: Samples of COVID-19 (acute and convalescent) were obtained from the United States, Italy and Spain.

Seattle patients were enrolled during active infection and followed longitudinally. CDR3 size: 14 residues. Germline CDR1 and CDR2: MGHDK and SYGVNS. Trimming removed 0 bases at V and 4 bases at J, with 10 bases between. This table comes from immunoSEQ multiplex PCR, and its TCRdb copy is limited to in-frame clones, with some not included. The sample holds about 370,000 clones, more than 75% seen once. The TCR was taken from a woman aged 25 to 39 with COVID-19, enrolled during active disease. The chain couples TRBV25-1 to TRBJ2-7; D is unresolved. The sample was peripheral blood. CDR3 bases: TGTGCCAGCAGTGAATATGGTATAGCTTACGAGCAGTACTTC. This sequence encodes CASSEYGIAYEQYF.